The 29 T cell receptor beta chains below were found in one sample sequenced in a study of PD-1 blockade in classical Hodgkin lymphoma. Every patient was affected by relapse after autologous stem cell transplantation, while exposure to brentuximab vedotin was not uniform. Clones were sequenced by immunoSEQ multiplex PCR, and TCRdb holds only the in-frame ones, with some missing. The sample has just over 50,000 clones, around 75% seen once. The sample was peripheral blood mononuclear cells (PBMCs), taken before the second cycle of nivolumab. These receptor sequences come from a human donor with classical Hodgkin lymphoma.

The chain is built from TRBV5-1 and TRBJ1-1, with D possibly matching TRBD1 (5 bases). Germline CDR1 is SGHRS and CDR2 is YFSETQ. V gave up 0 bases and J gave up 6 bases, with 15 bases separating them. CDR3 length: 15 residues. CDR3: CASSLGGSTTAEAFF. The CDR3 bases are TGCGCCAGCAGCTTGGGGGGCTCCACGACGGCTGAAGCTTTCTTT.

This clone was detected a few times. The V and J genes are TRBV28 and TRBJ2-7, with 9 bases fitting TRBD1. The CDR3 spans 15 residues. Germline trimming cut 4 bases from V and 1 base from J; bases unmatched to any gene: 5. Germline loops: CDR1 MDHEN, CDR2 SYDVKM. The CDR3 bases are TGTGCCAGCAGTTCATCCGGGACAGGGTCCTACGAGCAGTACTTC. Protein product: CASSSSGTGSYEQYF.

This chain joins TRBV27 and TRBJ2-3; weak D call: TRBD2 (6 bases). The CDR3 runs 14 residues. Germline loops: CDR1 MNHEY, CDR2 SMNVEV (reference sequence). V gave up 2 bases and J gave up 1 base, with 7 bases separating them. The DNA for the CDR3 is TGTGCCAGCAGTTTAAGGGAGGGCACAGATACGCAGTATTTT. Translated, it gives CASSLREGTDTQYF.

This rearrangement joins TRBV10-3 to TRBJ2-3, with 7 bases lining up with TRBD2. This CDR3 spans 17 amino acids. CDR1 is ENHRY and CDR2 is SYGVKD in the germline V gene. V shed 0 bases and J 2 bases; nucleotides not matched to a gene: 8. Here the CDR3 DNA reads TGTGCCATCAGTGAGTCGGGTAGCGGGCCTATCACAGATACGCAGTATTTT. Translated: CAISESGSGPITDTQYF.

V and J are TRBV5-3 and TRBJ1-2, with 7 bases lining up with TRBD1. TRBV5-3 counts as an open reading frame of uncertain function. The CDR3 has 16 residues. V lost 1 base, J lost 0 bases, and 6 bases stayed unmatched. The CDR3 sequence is CARSLWGQSPNYGYTF. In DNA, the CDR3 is TGTGCCAGAAGCTTGTGGGGACAGTCCCCTAACTATGGCTACACCTTC.

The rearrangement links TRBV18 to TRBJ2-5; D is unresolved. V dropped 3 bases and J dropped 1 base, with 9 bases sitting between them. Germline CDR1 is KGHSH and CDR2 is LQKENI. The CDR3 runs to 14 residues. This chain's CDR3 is CASSPRSTQETQYF. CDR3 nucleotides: TGTGCCAGCTCACCTAGATCGACCCAAGAGACCCAGTACTTC.

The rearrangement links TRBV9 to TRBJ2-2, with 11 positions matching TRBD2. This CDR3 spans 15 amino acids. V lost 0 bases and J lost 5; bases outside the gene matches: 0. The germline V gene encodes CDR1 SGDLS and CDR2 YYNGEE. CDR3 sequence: CASSVGLAGTGELFF. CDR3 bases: TGTGCCAGCAGCGTAGGACTAGCGGGAACCGGGGAGCTGTTTTTT. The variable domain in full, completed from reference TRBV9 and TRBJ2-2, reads DSGVTQTPKHLITATGQRVTLRCSPRSGDLSVYWYQQSLDQGLQFLIQYYNGEERAKGNILERFSAQQFPDLHSELNLSSLELGDSALYFCASSVGLAGTGELFFGEGSRLTVL.

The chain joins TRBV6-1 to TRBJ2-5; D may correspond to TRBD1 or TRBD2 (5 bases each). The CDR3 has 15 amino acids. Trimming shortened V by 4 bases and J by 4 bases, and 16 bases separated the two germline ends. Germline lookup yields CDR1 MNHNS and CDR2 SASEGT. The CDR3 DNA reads TGTGCCAGCAGTGGCAGAGGGGTCGCGGGAGAGACCCAGTACTTC. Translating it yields CASSGRGVAGETQYF.

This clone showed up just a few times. The CDR3 loop reads CASSQQNRGRDNEQFF. In DNA form, the CDR3 reads TGTGCCAGCAGCCAACAAAACAGGGGGCGGGACAATGAGCAGTTCTTC. The chain joins TRBV14 to TRBJ2-1; 9 nucleotides match TRBD1. This CDR3 contains 16 residues. The V and J ends lost 2 bases and 5 bases, in that order; junction bases with no gene match: 7. Germline V gives CDR1 SGHDN, CDR2 FVKESK.

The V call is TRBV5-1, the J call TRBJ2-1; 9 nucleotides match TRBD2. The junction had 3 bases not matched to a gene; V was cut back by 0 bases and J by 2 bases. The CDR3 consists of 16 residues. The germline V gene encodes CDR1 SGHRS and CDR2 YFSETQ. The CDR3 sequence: CASSLVASGAYNEQFF. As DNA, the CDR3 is TGCGCCAGCAGCTTGGTAGCTAGCGGGGCCTACAATGAGCAGTTCTTC.

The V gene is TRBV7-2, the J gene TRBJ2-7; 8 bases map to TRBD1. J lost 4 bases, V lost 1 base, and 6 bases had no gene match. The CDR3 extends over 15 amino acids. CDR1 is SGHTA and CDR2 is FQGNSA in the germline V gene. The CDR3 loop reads CASSLVVGQGYEQYF. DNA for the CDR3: TGTGCCAGCAGCTTAGTTGTAGGACAGGGATACGAGCAGTACTTC.

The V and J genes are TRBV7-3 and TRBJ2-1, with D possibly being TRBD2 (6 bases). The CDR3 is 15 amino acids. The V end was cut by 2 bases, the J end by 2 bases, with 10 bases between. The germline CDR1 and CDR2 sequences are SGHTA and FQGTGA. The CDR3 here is CASSLGVAAYNEQFF. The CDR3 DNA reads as TGTGCCAGCAGCTTAGGGGTAGCGGCCTACAATGAGCAGTTCTTC.

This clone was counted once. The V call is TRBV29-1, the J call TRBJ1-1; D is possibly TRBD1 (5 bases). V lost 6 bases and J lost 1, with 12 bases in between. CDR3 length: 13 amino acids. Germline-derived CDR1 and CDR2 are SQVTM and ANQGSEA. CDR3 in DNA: TGCAGCGTCCATACTCAGGGGAACACTGAAGCTTTCTTT. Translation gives CSVHTQGNTEAFF.

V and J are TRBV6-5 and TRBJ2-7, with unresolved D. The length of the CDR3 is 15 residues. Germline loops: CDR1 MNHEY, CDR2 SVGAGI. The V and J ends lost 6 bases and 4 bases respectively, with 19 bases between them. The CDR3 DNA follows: TGTGCCAGCAGGTTCCAAAAAGGGCTCGGGTACGAGCAGTACTTC. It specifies CASRFQKGLGYEQYF.

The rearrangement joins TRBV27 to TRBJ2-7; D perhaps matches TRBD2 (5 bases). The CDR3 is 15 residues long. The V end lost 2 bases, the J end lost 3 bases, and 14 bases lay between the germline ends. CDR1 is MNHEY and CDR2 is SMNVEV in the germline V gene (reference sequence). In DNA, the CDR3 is TGTGCCAGCAGTTTACGGGGTCTAACGGACTACGAGCAGTACTTC. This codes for CASSLRGLTDYEQYF.

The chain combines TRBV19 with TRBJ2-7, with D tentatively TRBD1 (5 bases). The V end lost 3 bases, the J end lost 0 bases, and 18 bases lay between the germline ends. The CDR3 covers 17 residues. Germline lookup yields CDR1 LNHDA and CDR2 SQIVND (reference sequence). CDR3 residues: CASSIRTTFTNSYEQYF. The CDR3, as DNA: TGTGCCAGTAGTATCCGGACAACCTTTACCAACTCCTACGAGCAGTACTTC.

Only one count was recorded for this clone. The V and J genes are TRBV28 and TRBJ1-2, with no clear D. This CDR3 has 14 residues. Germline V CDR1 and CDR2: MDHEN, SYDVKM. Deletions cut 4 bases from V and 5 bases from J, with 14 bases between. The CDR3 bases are TGTGCCAGCAGTTCTCTGGCCCGTCCGTATGGCTACACCTTC. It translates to CASSSLARPYGYTF.

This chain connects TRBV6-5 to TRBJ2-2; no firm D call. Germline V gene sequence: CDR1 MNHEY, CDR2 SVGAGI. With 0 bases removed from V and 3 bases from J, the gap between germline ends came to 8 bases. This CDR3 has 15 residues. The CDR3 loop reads CASSYSPGHTGELFF. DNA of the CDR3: TGTGCCAGCAGTTACTCGCCAGGACACACCGGGGAGCTGTTTTTT.

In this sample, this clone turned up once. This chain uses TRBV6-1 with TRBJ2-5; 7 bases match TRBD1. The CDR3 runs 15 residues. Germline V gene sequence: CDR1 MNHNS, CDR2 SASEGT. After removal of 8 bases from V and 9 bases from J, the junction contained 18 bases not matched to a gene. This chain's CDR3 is CASLLGPWNRGSQYF. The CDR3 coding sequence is TGTGCCAGCTTACTGGGGCCCTGGAACAGGGGTTCCCAGTACTTC.

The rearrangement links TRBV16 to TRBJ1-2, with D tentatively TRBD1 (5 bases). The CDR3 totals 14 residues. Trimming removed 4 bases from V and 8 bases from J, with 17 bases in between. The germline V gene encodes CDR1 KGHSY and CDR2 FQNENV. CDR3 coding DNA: TGTGCCAGCAGCCCTTTACAGCTTTGGGGGGGCTACACCTTC. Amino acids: CASSPLQLWGGYTF.

CDR3 nucleotides: TGTGCCAGCAGCCAAGAACTAGCGTCAAAAACTAGCACAGATACGCAGTATTTT. Translating it yields CASSQELASKTSTDTQYF. The chain uses TRBV4-2 and TRBJ2-3; 7 bases line up with TRBD2. Losses at the gene ends were 0 bases for V and 0 bases for J; bases not matched to a gene: 9. From germline, CDR1 is LGHNA and CDR2 YNFKEQ. The CDR3 is made up of 18 amino acids.

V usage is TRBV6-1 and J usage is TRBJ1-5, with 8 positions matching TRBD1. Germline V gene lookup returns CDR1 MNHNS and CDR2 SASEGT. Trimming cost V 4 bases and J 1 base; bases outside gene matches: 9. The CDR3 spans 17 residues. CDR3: CASSGGWTGTSNQPQHF. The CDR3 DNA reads TGTGCCAGCAGTGGGGGATGGACAGGGACAAGCAATCAGCCCCAGCATTTT.

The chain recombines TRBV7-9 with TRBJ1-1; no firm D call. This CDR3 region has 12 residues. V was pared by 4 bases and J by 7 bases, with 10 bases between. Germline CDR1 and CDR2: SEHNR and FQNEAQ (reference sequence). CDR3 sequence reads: CASSSLGGEAFF. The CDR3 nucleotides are TGTGCCAGCAGCTCATTGGGCGGTGAAGCTTTCTTT.

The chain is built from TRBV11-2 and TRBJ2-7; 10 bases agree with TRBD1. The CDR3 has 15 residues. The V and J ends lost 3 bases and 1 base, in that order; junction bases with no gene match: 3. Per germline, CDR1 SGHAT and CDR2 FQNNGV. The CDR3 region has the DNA TGTGCCAGCAGCTTTGGGACAGGGGAATCCTACGAGCAGTACTTC. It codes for CASSFGTGESYEQYF.

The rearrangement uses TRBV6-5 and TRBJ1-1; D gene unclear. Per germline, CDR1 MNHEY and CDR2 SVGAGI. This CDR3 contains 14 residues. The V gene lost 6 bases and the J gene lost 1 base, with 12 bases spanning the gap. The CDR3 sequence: CASRRLPGNTEAFF. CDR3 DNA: TGTGCCAGCAGACGCCTCCCCGGGAACACTGAAGCTTTCTTT.

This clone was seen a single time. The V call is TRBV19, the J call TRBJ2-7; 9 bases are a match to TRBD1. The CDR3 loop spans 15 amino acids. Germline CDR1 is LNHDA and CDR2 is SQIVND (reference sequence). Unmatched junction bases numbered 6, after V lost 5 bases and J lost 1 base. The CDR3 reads CASSLPGQGSYEQYF. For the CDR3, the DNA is TGTGCCAGTAGTTTACCGGGACAGGGATCCTACGAGCAGTACTTC.

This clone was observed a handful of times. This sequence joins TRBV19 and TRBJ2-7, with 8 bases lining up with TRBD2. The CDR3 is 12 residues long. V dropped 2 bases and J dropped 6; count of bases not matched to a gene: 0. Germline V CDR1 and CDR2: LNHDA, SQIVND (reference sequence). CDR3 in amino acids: CASSILAGEQYF. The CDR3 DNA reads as TGTGCCAGTAGTATACTAGCGGGCGAGCAGTACTTC. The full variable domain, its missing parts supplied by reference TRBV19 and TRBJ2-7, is DGGITQSPKYLFRKEGQNVTLSCEQNLNHDAMYWYRQDPGQGLRLIYYSQIVNDFQKGDIAEGYSVSREKKESFPLTVTSAQKNPTAFYLCASSILAGEQYFGPGTRLTVT.

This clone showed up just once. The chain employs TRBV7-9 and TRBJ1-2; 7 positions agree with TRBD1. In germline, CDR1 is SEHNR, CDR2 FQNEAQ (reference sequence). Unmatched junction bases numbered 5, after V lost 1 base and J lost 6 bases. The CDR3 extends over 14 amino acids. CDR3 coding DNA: TGTGCCAGCAGCTTAGGGGGGGACAGCCATGGCTACACCTTC. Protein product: CASSLGGDSHGYTF.

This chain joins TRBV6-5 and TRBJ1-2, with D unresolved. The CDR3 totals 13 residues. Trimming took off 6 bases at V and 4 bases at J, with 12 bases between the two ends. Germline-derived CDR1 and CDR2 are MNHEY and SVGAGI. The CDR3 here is CASRSTDPYGYTF. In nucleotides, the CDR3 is TGTGCCAGCAGGTCGACGGATCCCTATGGCTACACCTTC.